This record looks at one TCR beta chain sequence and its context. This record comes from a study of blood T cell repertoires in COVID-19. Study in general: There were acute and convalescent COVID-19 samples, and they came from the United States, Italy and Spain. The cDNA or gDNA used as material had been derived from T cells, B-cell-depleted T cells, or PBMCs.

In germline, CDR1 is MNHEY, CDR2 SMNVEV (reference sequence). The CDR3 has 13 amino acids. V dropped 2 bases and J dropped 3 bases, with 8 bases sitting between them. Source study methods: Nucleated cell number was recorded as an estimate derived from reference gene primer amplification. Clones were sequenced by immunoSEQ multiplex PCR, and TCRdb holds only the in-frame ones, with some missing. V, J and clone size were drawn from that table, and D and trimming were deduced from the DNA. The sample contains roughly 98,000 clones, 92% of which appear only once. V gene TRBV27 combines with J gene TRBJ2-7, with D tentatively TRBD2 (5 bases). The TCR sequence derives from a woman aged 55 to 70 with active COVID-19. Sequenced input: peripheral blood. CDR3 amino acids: CASSLQRSYEQYF. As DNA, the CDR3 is TGTGCCAGCAGTTTACAGCGGAGCTACGAGCAGTACTTC.